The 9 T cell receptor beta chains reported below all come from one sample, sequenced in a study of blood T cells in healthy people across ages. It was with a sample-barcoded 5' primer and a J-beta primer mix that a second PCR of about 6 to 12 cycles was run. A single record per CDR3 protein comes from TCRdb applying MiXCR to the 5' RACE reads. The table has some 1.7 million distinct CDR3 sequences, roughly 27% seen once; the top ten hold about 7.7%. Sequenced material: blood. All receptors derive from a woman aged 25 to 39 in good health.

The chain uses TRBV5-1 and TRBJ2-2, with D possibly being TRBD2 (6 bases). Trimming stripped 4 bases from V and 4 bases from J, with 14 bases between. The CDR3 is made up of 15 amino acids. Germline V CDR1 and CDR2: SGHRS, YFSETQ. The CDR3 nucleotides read TGCGCCAGCAGCCCGGCCCAGCGGGCCACCGGGGAGCTGTTTTTT. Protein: CASSPAQRATGELFF.

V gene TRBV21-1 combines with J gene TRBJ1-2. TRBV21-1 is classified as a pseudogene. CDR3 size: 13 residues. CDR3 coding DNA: TGTGCCAGCAGCCAGACCCGTAACTATGGCTACACCTTC. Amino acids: CASSQTRNYGYTF.

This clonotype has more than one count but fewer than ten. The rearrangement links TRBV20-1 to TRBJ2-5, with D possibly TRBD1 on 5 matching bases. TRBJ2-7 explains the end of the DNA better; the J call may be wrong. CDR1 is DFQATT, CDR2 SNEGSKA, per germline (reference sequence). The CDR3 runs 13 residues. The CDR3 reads CSAKQGLAYEQYF. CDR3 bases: TGCAGTGCAAAGCAGGGCCTAGCCTACGAGCAGTACTTC.

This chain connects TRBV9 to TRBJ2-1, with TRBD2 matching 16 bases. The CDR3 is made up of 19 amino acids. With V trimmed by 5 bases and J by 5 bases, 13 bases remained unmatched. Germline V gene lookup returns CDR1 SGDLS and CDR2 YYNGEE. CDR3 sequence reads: CASSQRGGTSGRVHNEQFF. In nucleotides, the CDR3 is TGTGCCAGCAGTCAACGGGGGGGGACTAGCGGGAGGGTCCACAATGAGCAGTTCTTC.

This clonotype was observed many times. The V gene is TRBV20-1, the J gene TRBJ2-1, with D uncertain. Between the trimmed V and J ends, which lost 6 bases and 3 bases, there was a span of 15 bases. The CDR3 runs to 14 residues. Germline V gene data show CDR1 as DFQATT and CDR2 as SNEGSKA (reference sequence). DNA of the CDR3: TGCAGTGCATCAAGCTTGGGTCTCTACAATGAGCAGTTCTTC. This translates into CSASSLGLYNEQFF.

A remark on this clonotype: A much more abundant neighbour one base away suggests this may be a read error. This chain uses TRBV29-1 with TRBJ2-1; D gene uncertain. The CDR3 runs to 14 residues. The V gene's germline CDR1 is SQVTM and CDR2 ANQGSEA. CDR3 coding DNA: TGCAGCGTTGAAGAGCAATCTTCCTACGATGAGCAGTTCTTC. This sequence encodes CSVEEQSSYDEQFF.

The CDR3: CASSPSSRDRVPETQYF. The DNA for the CDR3 is TGTGCCAGCAGTCCCTCCAGCCGGGACAGGGTTCCAGAGACCCAGTACTTC. This chain joins TRBV12-3 or TRBV12-4 and TRBJ2-5, with 9 nucleotides matching TRBD1. J gave up 4 bases and V 5 bases, and 14 bases lay outside the gene matches. There are 17 residues in the CDR3.

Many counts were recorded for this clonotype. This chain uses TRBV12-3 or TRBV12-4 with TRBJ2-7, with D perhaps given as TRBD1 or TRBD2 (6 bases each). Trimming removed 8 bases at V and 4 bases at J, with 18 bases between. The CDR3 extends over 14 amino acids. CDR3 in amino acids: CASLKGGSFYEQYF. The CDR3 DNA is TGTGCCAGCTTGAAGGGGGGCTCCTTTTACGAGCAGTACTTC.

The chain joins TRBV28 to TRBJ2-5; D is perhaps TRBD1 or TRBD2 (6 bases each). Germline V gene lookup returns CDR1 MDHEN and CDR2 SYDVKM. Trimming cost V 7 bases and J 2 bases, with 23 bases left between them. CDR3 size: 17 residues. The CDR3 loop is CASIATPGGRGQETQYF. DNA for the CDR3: TGTGCCAGCATCGCAACCCCCGGGGGAAGGGGGCAAGAGACCCAGTACTTC.